Listed below are T cell receptor beta chains from one sample, sequenced in a study of T cell changes during pregnancy in multiple sclerosis. Sequencing used immunoSEQ multiplex PCR; TCRdb keeps in-frame clones, though not all of them. Of approximately 80,000 clones listed, about 94% are singletons. Sequencing was performed on peripheral blood, taken in the third trimester of pregnancy. These receptors were taken from a female donor with multiple sclerosis, enrolled in a pregnancy study. Each CDR3 is given with its conserved first and last residue. A D gene is named only where the DNA matches it firmly. Rows may omit the clone size; those that give it use once, few, many or a size class.

.	.	TRBJ1-3	15	TRBV5-5	CATSTSLISGNTIYF	TGTGCCACGTCGACAAGTTTGATCTCTGGAAACACCATATATTTT
once	.	TRBJ2-1	14	TRBV10-3	CAISELPGYNEQFF	TGTGCCATCAGTGAGTTGCCCGGCTACAATGAGCAGTTCTTC
once	.	TRBJ2-1	19	TRBV5-6	CASSQKRRGALVGYNEQFF	TGTGCCAGCAGCCAGAAACGGAGAGGTGCACTAGTTGGCTACAATGAGCAGTTCTTC
.	.	TRBJ1-2	11	TRBV9	CASSSGGGYTF	TGTGCCAGCAGCTCGGGGGGCGGCTACACCTTC
.	TRBD2	TRBJ2-7	14	TRBV2	CASKTGGGSNEQYF	TGTGCCAGCAAAACAGGCGGGGGGTCGAATGAGCAGTACTTC
.	TRBD1	TRBJ1-3	19	TRBV9	CASSASSSPGGSSGNTIYF	TGTGCCAGCAGCGCTTCCTCTTCTCCAGGGGGCAGCTCTGGAAACACCATATATTTT
.	TRBD1	TRBJ1-3	16	TRBV15	CATSRTGGASGNTIYF	TGTGCCACCAGCAGAACAGGGGGCGCCTCTGGAAACACCATATATTTT
.	.	TRBJ2-1	12	TRBV27	CASSQGANEQFF	TGTGCCAGCAGCCAGGGTGCCAATGAGCAGTTCTTC
.	.	TRBJ1-2	14	TRBV7-9	CASSAEGETGGYTF	TGTGCCAGCAGCGCAGAGGGGGAGACGGGGGGCTACACCTTC
once	.	TRBJ1-4	14	TRBV5-6	CASSPIATNEKLFF	TGTGCCAGCAGCCCTATTGCAACTAATGAAAAACTGTTTTTT
.	.	TRBJ1-6	14	TRBV2	CASSIRGLNSPLHF	TGTGCCAGCAGCATCAGGGGTCTTAATTCACCCCTCCACTTT
.	TRBD1	TRBJ1-6	15	TRBV6-5	CASTDVTGGRSPLHF	TGTGCCAGCACAGACGTAACAGGGGGCCGATCACCCCTCCACTTT
.	.	TRBJ2-7	15	TRBV4-2	CASSQGGGRFYEQYF	TGTGCCAGCAGCCAAGGTGGAGGCAGATTCTACGAGCAGTACTTC
once	.	TRBJ2-7	14	TRBV29-1	CSVEAPGTNYEQYF	TGCAGCGTTGAAGCCCCCGGGACAAATTACGAGCAGTACTTC
once	.	TRBJ1-5	16	TRBV6-1	CASSVKTGGSNQPQHF	TGTGCCAGCAGTGTTAAAACGGGGGGCAGCAATCAGCCCCAGCATTTT
.	.	TRBJ2-1	17	TRBV2	CASSLLGDGEVGNEQFF	TGTGCCAGCAGTCTATTAGGGGACGGGGAGGTGGGCAATGAGCAGTTCTTC